This T cell receptor beta chain stems from a study of naive CD8 T cells in extremely preterm neonates. General study points: Preterm CDR3s were shorter than older groups', with fewer N additions and less trimming. Compared with all age groups, preterm neonates showed less repertoire richness.

This CDR3 contains 15 residues. Only in-frame clones appear in the TCRdb table, and some are missing; sequencing was by immunoSEQ multiplex PCR. The sample yields 4,000 to 5,000 clones, about 97% seen once. Cord blood came from elective full-term cesareans at roughly 37-41 weeks without labor or membrane rupture. The sample holds sorted live naive CD8+ CD45RA+CCR7+ T cells. With respect to this clone: What it recognizes is unknown.

This TCR was recovered from a newborn in good health. The chain is built from TRBV21-1 and TRBJ2-1; the DNA was not used to check the table's D call, TRBD1. TRBV21-1 is a known pseudogene. The specimen was naive CD8+ T cells from cord blood. The CDR3 DNA reads TGTGCCAGCAGCACCCACCGGGACAGGGACAATGAGCAGTTCTTC. Its translation is CASSTHRDRDNEQFF.